Listed below are T cell receptor beta chains from one sample, sequenced in a study of T-cell reconstitution after alpha-beta-depleted transplantation in children. TCRdb reprocessed the PCR reads with MiXCR, giving one entry per CDR3 protein. The table includes some 530,000 distinct CDR3 sequences, roughly an eighth detected once. This specimen consisted of PBMCs from the stem cell graft donor, obtained from the stem cell graft. Receptor source: a human donor who donated a stem cell graft to a child with combined immunodeficiency. Each CDR3 is given with its conserved first and last residue. The order of the fields is J gene, V gene, clone size, D gene, CDR3 protein, CDR3 DNA. D genes are given only for firm matches. Size tells how often a clone was seen (once, few, many) or the class of an expanded clone, and some rows leave it out.

TRBJ2-3 TRBV12-3/TRBV12-4 few . CASSLAVNQEPSTDTQYF TGTGCCAGCAGTTTAGCCGTAAACCAGGAGCCGAGCACAGATACGCAGTATTTT
TRBJ2-1 TRBV24-1 few TRBD1 CATSEGQAHYNEQFF TGTGCCACCAGTGAGGGACAGGCCCATTACAATGAGCAGTTCTTC
TRBJ2-7 TRBV28 . . CASSSGGYGYEQYF TGTGCCAGCAGTTCCGGGGGATATGGGTACGAGCAGTACTTC
TRBJ2-1 TRBV7-9 . . CASSPGLLYSYNEQFF TGTGCCAGCAGCCCCGGCCTCCTCTACTCCTACAATGAGCAGTTCTTC
TRBJ2-1 TRBV3-1 few . CASSQDLGPQSEQFF TGTGCCAGCAGCCAAGATCTTGGGCCCCAATCTGAGCAGTTCTTC
TRBJ2-7 TRBV6-2/TRBV6-3 . TRBD2 CASSSGDLTYEQYF TGTGCCAGCAGTAGCGGGGACCTAACCTACGAGCAGTACTTC
TRBJ2-7 TRBV27 . . CASSWGSHYEQYF TGTGCCAGCAGTTGGGGTTCCCACTACGAGCAGTACTTC
TRBJ2-1 TRBV10-3 many . CAISEVNEQFF TGTGCCATCAGTGAGGTCAATGAGCAGTTCTTC
TRBJ2-1 TRBV12-3/TRBV12-4 many TRBD2 CASSPPSGLAGVSSYNEQFF TGTGCCAGCAGTCCGCCATCGGGACTAGCGGGAGTGAGCTCCTACAATGAGCAGTTCTTC
TRBJ1-1 TRBV27 many . CASRSDSSTEAFF TGTGCCAGCAGATCGGACAGCAGCACTGAAGCTTTCTTT
TRBJ2-3 TRBV4-3 few . CASSHNTDTQYF TGCGCCAGCAGCCATAACACAGATACGCAGTATTTT